Following are 26 T cell receptor beta chains from one sample sequenced in a study of blood T cell repertoires in COVID-19. This table comes from immunoSEQ multiplex PCR, and its TCRdb copy is limited to in-frame clones, with some not included. Among approximately 490,000 clones listed, around 87% were seen once. Material for sequencing was PBMCs or T cells enriched from blood (not recorded which). The source is a woman aged 18-30 years who had recovered from COVID-19.

The J gene is TRBJ2-7, the V gene TRBV18, with 10 positions matching TRBD2. The CDR3 is 16 residues long. CDR1 and CDR2 from the germline V gene are KGHSH and LQKENI. The V and J ends lost 1 base and 1 base, in that order; junction bases with no gene match: 4. The CDR3 here is CASSPQSGGASYEQYF. CDR3 DNA sequence: TGTGCCAGCTCACCACAGAGCGGGGGGGCATCCTACGAGCAGTACTTC.

V gene TRBV7-3 combines with J gene TRBJ1-2; a weak D match, TRBD1 (6 bases). CDR3 length equals 13 residues. Germline V gene lookup returns CDR1 SGHTA and CDR2 FQGTGA. The ends were cut back, 3 bases at V and 5 bases at J, with 10 bases in the middle. CDR3 amino acids: CASSFGDMYGYTF. Written as DNA, the CDR3 is TGTGCCAGCAGCTTTGGGGACATGTATGGCTACACCTTC. The whole variable domain, filled in from reference TRBV7-3 and TRBJ1-2, reads GAGVSQTPSNKVTEKGKYVELRCDPISGHTALYWYRQSLGQGPEFLIYFQGTGAADDSGLPNDRFFAVRPEGSVSTLKIQRTERGDSAVYLCASSFGDMYGYTFGSGTRLTVV.

This CDR3 is CASSLTGADTQYF. CDR3 nucleotides: TGTGCCAGCAGCTTGACAGGGGCAGATACGCAGTATTTT. The chain combines TRBV5-4 with TRBJ2-3; 7 nucleotides agree with TRBD1. Germline V CDR1 and CDR2: SGHNT, YYREEE (reference sequence). The CDR3 has 13 amino acids. The junction had 0 bases not matched to a gene; V was cut back by 1 base and J by 4 bases.

Regarding this clone: This CDR3 is also generated by other DNA sequences in the sample. The rearrangement joins TRBV9 to TRBJ2-3; 7 nucleotides align to TRBD2. The ends lost 0 bases at V and 1 base at J; junction bases unmatched: 2. Germline V gene lookup returns CDR1 SGDLS and CDR2 YYNGEE. CDR3 length equals 15 residues. CDR3: CASSVDGGGTDTQYF. The CDR3 DNA reads as TGTGCCAGCAGCGTAGATGGGGGGGGCACAGATACGCAGTATTTT.

This chain uses TRBV27 with TRBJ2-7; TRBD1 is a possible D gene (6 bases). The length of the CDR3 is 14 residues. V lost 1 base to trimming and J lost 4 bases, with 11 bases between them. CDR1 MNHEY and CDR2 SMNVEV come from the germline V gene (reference sequence). In nucleotides, the CDR3 is TGTGCCAGCAGTTTATTAGGGGGATCGTACGAGCAGTACTTC. Amino acid sequence: CASSLLGGSYEQYF.

This chain joins TRBV5-1 and TRBJ2-3, with 7 bases lining up with TRBD2. This CDR3 spans 14 amino acids. The germline CDR1 and CDR2 sequences are SGHRS and YFSETQ. With V trimmed by 3 bases and J by 3 bases, 4 bases remained unmatched. CDR3 residues: CASSSRLATDTQYF. CDR3 bases: TGCGCCAGCAGCTCAAGACTAGCTACAGATACGCAGTATTTT.

The J gene is TRBJ1-1, the V gene TRBV18; D gene ambiguous. Germline V gene lookup returns CDR1 KGHSH and CDR2 LQKENI. Trimming took off 5 bases at V and 3 bases at J, with 16 bases between the two ends. CDR3 size: 15 residues. The CDR3: CASSIRRGVDTEAFF. CDR3 nucleotides: TGTGCCAGCTCAATTCGACGGGGAGTGGACACTGAAGCTTTCTTT.

The chain links TRBV30 to TRBJ1-3, with TRBD1 matching over 9 bases. J lost 0 bases, V lost 2 bases, and 5 bases had no gene match. Per germline, CDR1 GTSNPN and CDR2 SVGIG (reference sequence). The CDR3 loop spans 16 amino acids. DNA for the CDR3: TGTGCCTGGAGTCGGAGACAGGGGGTCTCTGGAAACACCATATATTTT. Protein sequence: CAWSRRQGVSGNTIYF.

With regard to this clone: Germline and junction disagree at one end, which may indicate a read error. This chain uses TRBV2 with TRBJ1-2; TRBD1 is a possible D gene (6 bases). The CDR3 is made up of 16 amino acids. The germline CDR1 and CDR2 sequences are SNHLY and FYNNEI. The CDR3 reads CASSASRGGGNSGYTF. DNA of the CDR3: TGTGCCAGCAGTGCCTCGCGGGGGGGCGGGAACTCTGGCTACACCTTC.

This chain uses TRBV30 with TRBJ1-5; D gene unclear. CDR1 GTSNPN and CDR2 SVGIG come from the germline V gene (reference sequence). V shed 0 bases and J shed 6 bases, with 6 bases lying between them. The CDR3 runs to 12 residues. The CDR3 nucleotides read TGTGCCTGGAGTGTGCCCGGTCAGCCCCAGCATTTT. Its protein product is CAWSVPGQPQHF.

CDR3 nucleotide sequence: TGCGCCAGCAGCAGATGGACAGCCGTCCAAGAGACCCAGTACTTC. It specifies CASSRWTAVQETQYF. V and J are TRBV5-1 and TRBJ2-5; the D gene is possibly TRBD1 (6 bases). The CDR3 sequence is 15 residues long. V lost 4 bases, J lost 1 base, and 14 bases lay in between. CDR1 SGHRS and CDR2 YFSETQ come from the germline V gene.

The rearrangement links TRBV5-1 to TRBJ2-2, with a tentative D call TRBD1 (5 bases). There are 15 residues in the CDR3. In germline, CDR1 is SGHRS, CDR2 YFSETQ. Deletions cut 4 bases from V and 3 bases from J, with 13 bases between. The CDR3 region has the DNA TGCGCCAGCAGCCAATTCCAGGGTGACACCGGGGAGCTGTTTTTT. Encoded protein: CASSQFQGDTGELFF.

A few counts support this clone. V gene TRBV7-2 combines with J gene TRBJ1-5; 8 nucleotides match TRBD1. With V trimmed by 5 bases and J by 6 bases, 6 bases remained unmatched. The germline V gene has CDR1 SGHTA and CDR2 FQGNSA. The CDR3 consists of 14 residues. CDR3 amino acids: CASSTSGGGQPQHF. Here the CDR3 DNA reads TGTGCCAGCAGCACCTCAGGGGGCGGTCAGCCCCAGCATTTT.

The chain couples TRBV5-1 to TRBJ2-7; D perhaps matches TRBD2 (6 bases). V shed 0 bases and J shed 3 bases, with 10 bases lying between them. The CDR3 consists of 14 residues. The germline V gene encodes CDR1 SGHRS and CDR2 YFSETQ. In DNA, the CDR3 is TGCGCCAGCAGCTTGGGGGGAGGCGGCTACGAGCAGTACTTC. Residues: CASSLGGGGYEQYF.

This chain connects TRBV5-4 to TRBJ1-2; D is uncertain. The CDR3 is 12 residues long. V lost 10 bases and J lost 8, with 18 bases in between. Germline-derived CDR1 and CDR2 are SGHNT and YYREEE (reference sequence). CDR3 bases: TGTGCCCTCGGGGAGGACTCGGGAGGCTACACCTTC. This translates into CALGEDSGGYTF.

V usage is TRBV2 and J usage is TRBJ2-6, with no clear D. CDR3 length equals 15 residues. The germline V and J ends were trimmed by 7 bases and 1 base, with 11 bases remaining between them. Germline assignment: CDR1 SNHLY and CDR2 FYNNEI. In nucleotides, the CDR3 is TGTGCCAGCATAGCCCTAAAGTCTGGGGCCAACGTCCTGACTTTC. The encoded protein is CASIALKSGANVLTF. The full variable domain, with the rest looked up from reference TRBV2 and TRBJ2-6, is EPEVTQTPSHQVTQMGQEVILRCVPISNHLYFYWYRQILGQKVEFLVSFYNNEISEKSEIFDDQFSVERPDGSNFTLKIRSTKLEDSAMYFCASIALKSGANVLTFGAGSRLTVL.

J is TRBJ2-1 and V is TRBV5-1; maybe TRBD1 (6 bases). V dropped 1 base and J dropped 2 bases, with 10 bases sitting between them. Per the germline V gene, CDR1 is SGHRS and CDR2 is YFSETQ. This CDR3 spans 15 amino acids. The CDR3 DNA reads TGCGCCAGCAGCTTGTCAGGGGCGACCTACAATGAGCAGTTCTTC. Translation: CASSLSGATYNEQFF.

The genes are TRBV19 and TRBJ2-6, with a possible D match to TRBD2 (6 bases). CDR1 is LNHDA, CDR2 SQIVND, per germline (reference sequence). The CDR3 extends over 13 amino acids. V was shortened by 5 bases and J by 4 bases, with 6 bases between the two germline ends. CDR3 nucleotides: TGTGCCAGTAGTCGGGGGGGGGCCAACGTCCTGACTTTC. This encodes CASSRGGANVLTF.

The chain couples TRBV24-1 to TRBJ2-7; a possible D gene is TRBD1 (5 bases). Germline assignment: CDR1 KGHDR and CDR2 SFDVKD. The germline V and J ends were trimmed by 7 bases and 1 base, with 13 bases remaining between them. The CDR3 loop spans 14 amino acids. The CDR3 sequence is CATSGRDDSYEQYF. In DNA, the CDR3 is TGTGCCACCAGCGGCAGGGATGATTCCTACGAGCAGTACTTC.

This chain uses TRBV4-2 with TRBJ2-2; D is perhaps TRBD1 (5 bases). Germline V lookup: CDR1 LGHNA, CDR2 YNFKEQ. The length of the CDR3 is 17 residues. V was shortened by 1 base and J by 1 base, with 13 bases between the two germline ends. In DNA form, the CDR3 reads TGTGCCAGCAGCCAAGTTCGGACACCTCTGAACACCGGGGAGCTGTTTTTT. Residues: CASSQVRTPLNTGELFF.

The chain combines TRBV12-3 or TRBV12-4 with TRBJ1-2, with TRBD1 as a possible D gene (5 bases). The CDR3 has 13 residues. With 3 bases removed from V and 7 bases from J, the gap between germline ends came to 12 bases. The CDR3 nucleotides are TGTGCCAGCAGTTTCGACCAGGGAGGTGGCTACACCTTC. Translation: CASSFDQGGGYTF.

The V and J genes are TRBV12-5 and TRBJ1-1, with a weak D call TRBD1 (5 bases). CDR3 length: 14 amino acids. Germline V gene sequence: CDR1 LGHNT, CDR2 FRNRAP. With 6 bases removed from V and 5 bases from J, the gap between germline ends came to 16 bases. The CDR3 nucleotides are TGTGCTAGTGGCCCCTTAGGGGATGCGACTGAAGCTTTCTTT. This codes for CASGPLGDATEAFF.

The V gene is TRBV21-1, the J gene TRBJ2-4; the table's D call TRBD1 went unverified against the DNA. TRBV21-1 is labeled a pseudogene. The CDR3 has 16 amino acids. In nucleotides, the CDR3 is TGTGCCAGCAGCAAAAGGGGCCCGGCCCACAAAAACATTCAGTACTTC. It yields the protein CASSKRGPAHKNIQYF.

This clone was detected only once. This sample includes further DNA sequences coding for the same CDR3. This chain connects TRBV2 to TRBJ2-2; a weak D match, TRBD1 (5 bases). Trimming stripped 4 bases from V and 2 bases from J, with 8 bases between. The CDR3 contains 14 residues. Germline lookup yields CDR1 SNHLY and CDR2 FYNNEI. The CDR3 DNA reads as TGTGCCAGCAGTGGGACACGAAACACCGGGGAGCTGTTTTTT. It codes for CASSGTRNTGELFF.

This clone was recorded a few times. This chain links TRBV5-1 with TRBJ2-2; D perhaps matches TRBD2 (6 bases). Germline V CDR1 and CDR2: SGHRS, YFSETQ. V lost 5 bases and J 5 bases, leaving 10 bases between the germline ends. The CDR3 consists of 13 residues. Written as DNA, the CDR3 is TGCGCCAGCAGACGGGAGCCTACCGGGGAGCTGTTTTTT. This translates into CASRREPTGELFF.

The chain employs TRBV12-2 and TRBJ1-1; the table's D call, TRBD1, was not checked against the DNA. TRBV12-2 is assigned pseudogene status. This CDR3 contains 19 residues. CDR3 nucleotides: TGTGCAAGTCGCTTAGAATCCCCACAGGGCAGCCAGATGAACACTGAAGCTTTCTTT. Protein product: CASRLESPQGSQMNTEAFF.